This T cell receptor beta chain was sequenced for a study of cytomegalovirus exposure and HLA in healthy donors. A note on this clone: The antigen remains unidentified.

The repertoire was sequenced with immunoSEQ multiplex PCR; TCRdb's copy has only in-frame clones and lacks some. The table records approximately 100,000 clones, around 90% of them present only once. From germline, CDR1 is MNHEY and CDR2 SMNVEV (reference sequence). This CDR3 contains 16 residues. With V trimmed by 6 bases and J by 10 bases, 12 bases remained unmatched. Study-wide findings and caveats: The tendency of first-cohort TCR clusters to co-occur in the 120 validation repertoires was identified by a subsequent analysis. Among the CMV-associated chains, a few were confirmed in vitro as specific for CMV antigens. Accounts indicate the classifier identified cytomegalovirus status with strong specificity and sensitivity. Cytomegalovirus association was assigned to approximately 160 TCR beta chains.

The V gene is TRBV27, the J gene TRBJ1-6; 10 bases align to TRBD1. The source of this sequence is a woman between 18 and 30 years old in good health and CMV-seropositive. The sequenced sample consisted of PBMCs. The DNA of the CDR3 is TGTGCCAGCAGCCCGACAGGGGGCGGTTTCCTCTCACCCCTCCACTTT. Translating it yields CASSPTGGGFLSPLHF.